One and the same sample provided the 29 T cell receptor beta chains below, sequenced in a study of OX40 agonist ivuxolimab in advanced cancers. Using immunoSEQ multiplex PCR, the repertoire was profiled, and TCRdb retains in-frame clones only, with some absent. The table has 62,000 or so clones, 84% seen once; the top ten hold approximately 9.4%. Source: CD4+ or CD8+ T cells sorted from blood, taken in a trial of the OX40 agonist ivuxolimab. Source of these receptors: an adult with an advanced solid tumor such as melanoma, head and neck, liver or kidney cancer.

The rearrangement links TRBV6-5 to TRBJ1-6; no clear D. The germline gives CDR1 MNHEY, CDR2 SVGAGI. The CDR3 runs to 15 residues. The V and J ends lost 5 bases and 0 bases respectively, with 8 bases between them. CDR3 region: CASSPGSSYNSPLHF. The CDR3 bases are TGTGCCAGCAGTCCGGGGAGCTCCTATAATTCACCCCTCCACTTT.

The chain links TRBV7-2 to TRBJ2-3; D gene ambiguous. This CDR3 contains 12 residues. Trimming cost V 3 bases and J 5 bases, with 6 bases left between them. Germline values: CDR1 SGHTA, CDR2 FQGNSA. The CDR3 DNA reads as TGTGCCAGCAGCTTTCAAGTAGATACGCAGTATTTT. Protein product: CASSFQVDTQYF.

The chain couples TRBV6-5 to TRBJ1-1; D gene ambiguous. Trimming took 2 bases from V and 4 from J, leaving 11 bases between them. This CDR3 has 14 residues. The V gene's germline CDR1 is MNHEY and CDR2 SVGAGI. CDR3 nucleotide sequence: TGTGCCAGCAGTTACGAGGGCGGTAGCACTGAAGCTTTCTTT. Amino acid sequence: CASSYEGGSTEAFF.

The rearrangement joins TRBV28 to TRBJ1-1; 8 positions match TRBD1. Trimming removed 8 bases from V and 0 bases from J; junction bases left unmatched: 5. Looked up from germline, CDR1 is MDHEN and CDR2 is SYDVKM. The CDR3 runs 14 residues. The CDR3 nucleotides are TGTGCCAGCCGCAGGGGGCGAATGAACACTGAAGCTTTCTTT. It yields the protein CASRRGRMNTEAFF. The entire variable domain, with the rest obtained from reference TRBV28 and TRBJ1-1, is as follows: DVKVTQSSRYLVKRTGEKVFLECVQDMDHENMFWYRQDPGLGLRLIYFSYDVKMKEKGDIPEGYSVSREKKERFSLILESASTNQTSMYLCASRRGRMNTEAFFGQGTRLTVV.

The rearrangement links TRBV5-6 to TRBJ1-2, with D hard to call. The germline V and J ends were trimmed by 1 base and 4 bases, with 8 bases remaining between them. Germline assignment: CDR1 SGHDT and CDR2 YYEEEE. The CDR3 covers 13 residues. CDR3 region: CASSLPESYGYTF. The CDR3 region has the DNA TGTGCCAGCAGCTTGCCGGAGAGCTATGGCTACACCTTC.

J is TRBJ2-7 and V is TRBV2, with 11 bases aligning to TRBD1. V shed 6 bases and J 6 bases; nucleotides not matched to a gene: 1. The length of the CDR3 is 12 residues. Germline CDR1 and CDR2: SNHLY and FYNNEI. The CDR3 region is CASRGTGGEQYF. The CDR3 region has the DNA TGTGCCAGCAGGGGGACAGGGGGCGAGCAGTACTTC.

The table lists this clone with a few counts. The chain employs TRBV5-1 and TRBJ2-2, with 11 bases aligning to TRBD2. This CDR3 has 16 amino acids. Germline values: CDR1 SGHRS, CDR2 YFSETQ. The junction had 7 bases not matched to a gene; V was cut back by 4 bases and J by 5 bases. In DNA form, the CDR3 reads TGCGCCAGCAGCCAACTAGCGGGAGTCGGTACCGGGGAGCTGTTTTTT. Encoded protein: CASSQLAGVGTGELFF. Combining the CDR3 with reference TRBV5-1 and TRBJ2-2 gives the whole variable domain KAGVTQTPRYLIKTRGQQVTLSCSPISGHRSVSWYQQTPGQGLQFLFEYFSETQRNKGNFPGRFSGRQFSNSRSEMNVSTLELGDSALYLCASSQLAGVGTGELFFGEGSRLTVL.

This rearrangement joins TRBV6-5 to TRBJ2-7; perhaps D is TRBD1 or TRBD2 (6 bases each). From germline, CDR1 is MNHEY and CDR2 SVGAGI. The ends were cut back, 7 bases at V and 5 bases at J, with 18 bases in the middle. The CDR3 extends over 14 amino acids. CDR3 loop: CASTLFGGGNEQYF. The CDR3 nucleotides are TGTGCCAGCACCTTATTCGGGGGCGGGAACGAGCAGTACTTC.

The chain employs TRBV2 and TRBJ1-6; D is undetermined. CDR1 is SNHLY, CDR2 FYNNEI, per germline. The CDR3 spans 15 residues. The germline V and J ends were trimmed by 4 bases and 7 bases, with 14 bases remaining between them. For the CDR3, the DNA is TGTGCCAGCAGTGTCCTTTTGGCCCAAAATTCACCCCTCCACTTT. Its protein is CASSVLLAQNSPLHF.

V usage is TRBV9 and J usage is TRBJ2-5; TRBD2 agrees at 9 bases. Germline V gene data show CDR1 as SGDLS and CDR2 as YYNGEE. The trim removed 0 bases at V and 8 bases at J, leaving 11 bases unmatched. The CDR3 is made up of 16 amino acids. CDR3 nucleotide sequence: TGTGCCAGCAGCGTAGCTTCTAGCGGGGTCCTGGGAACCCAGTACTTC. Translating it yields CASSVASSGVLGTQYF. The full variable domain, rest sourced from reference TRBV9 and TRBJ2-5, is DSGVTQTPKHLITATGQRVTLRCSPRSGDLSVYWYQQSLDQGLQFLIQYYNGEERAKGNILERFSAQQFPDLHSELNLSSLELGDSALYFCASSVASSGVLGTQYFGPGTRLLVL.

This clone was observed a single time. The genes are TRBV11-3 and TRBJ2-2; 7 nucleotides agree with TRBD2. The CDR3 spans 15 residues. CDR1 SGHNT and CDR2 YENEEA come from the germline V gene. The trim removed 4 bases at V and 4 bases at J, leaving 6 bases unmatched. In DNA form, the CDR3 reads TGTGCCAGCAGCTCCCAATTAGCGGGCACCGGGGAGCTGTTTTTT. Translation: CASSSQLAGTGELFF.

The gene calls are TRBV5-1 and TRBJ2-7; no firm D call. CDR3 length: 13 amino acids. Trimming removed 0 bases at V and 3 bases at J, with 7 bases between. Germline assignment: CDR1 SGHRS and CDR2 YFSETQ. CDR3 sequence reads: CASSLGGDYEQYF. CDR3 sequence (DNA): TGCGCCAGCAGCTTGGGCGGAGACTACGAGCAGTACTTC.

This clone appeared once. This chain joins TRBV6-6 and TRBJ2-7; 9 bases line up with TRBD1. From germline, CDR1 is MNHNY and CDR2 SVGAGI (reference sequence). Germline trimming cut 6 bases from V and 3 bases from J; bases unmatched to any gene: 3. This CDR3 comprises 13 residues. CDR3: CASRGTGSYEQYF. The CDR3 DNA is TGTGCCAGCAGGGGGACAGGGAGCTACGAGCAGTACTTC.

The chain recombines TRBV7-2 with TRBJ2-3; either TRBD1 or TRBD2 may supply D (5 bases each). The CDR3 length is 17 residues. Trimming left V 4 bases short and J 4 bases short, with 21 bases between. CDR1 is SGHTA and CDR2 is FQGNSA in the germline V gene. CDR3 residues: CASSSFPGPEGSDTQYF. CDR3 DNA: TGTGCCAGCAGCTCCTTTCCGGGTCCCGAGGGGTCAGATACGCAGTATTTT.

Written as DNA, the CDR3 is TGCGCCAGCAGCTTGTCGTCTACTGGCTTCGAGCAGTACTTC. This translates into CASSLSSTGFEQYF. The V call is TRBV5-1, the J call TRBJ2-7; D is undetermined. From germline, CDR1 is SGHRS and CDR2 YFSETQ. Trimming removed 1 base from V and 6 bases from J, with 14 bases in between. The CDR3 is 14 amino acids.

J is TRBJ1-4 and V is TRBV5-1; no clear D. The germline V and J ends were trimmed by 3 bases and 5 bases, with 8 bases remaining between them. CDR1 is SGHRS and CDR2 is YFSETQ in the germline V gene. CDR3 length: 13 residues. The CDR3 nucleotides read TGCGCCAGCAGCTACGGAGACAATGAAAAACTGTTTTTT. Its protein is CASSYGDNEKLFF.

The V and J genes are TRBV7-9 and TRBJ2-1; 11 bases are a match to TRBD2. The CDR3 spans 16 residues. CDR1 SEHNR and CDR2 FQNEAQ come from the germline V gene (reference sequence). After removal of 4 bases from V and 4 bases from J, the junction contained 6 bases not matched to a gene. This chain's CDR3 is CASSSGTSGLYNEQFF. For the CDR3, the DNA is TGTGCCAGCAGCTCCGGGACTAGCGGCCTTTACAATGAGCAGTTCTTC.

This clone was seen only once. V and J are TRBV5-4 and TRBJ2-3; 10 bases match TRBD1. CDR3 length equals 15 residues. The J segment lost 5 bases and the V segment lost 4 bases, leaving 7 bases of the junction unmatched. The V gene's germline CDR1 is SGHNT and CDR2 YYREEE (reference sequence). Written as DNA, the CDR3 is TGTGCCAGCAGCCCCCGCAGGACAGGGGGAGATACGCAGTATTTT. Its protein product is CASSPRRTGGDTQYF.

This clone was detected once. V is TRBV5-1 and J is TRBJ1-2; tentatively, D is TRBD1 (5 bases). The V gene's germline CDR1 is SGHRS and CDR2 YFSETQ. The germline V and J ends were trimmed by 0 bases and 4 bases, with 7 bases remaining between them. The CDR3 runs 13 residues. CDR3 DNA sequence: TGCGCCAGCAGCTTGGGCGGGGCCTATGGCTACACCTTC. Amino acid sequence: CASSLGGAYGYTF.

This clone is medium-sized (0.01 to 0.1%) by share. The rearrangement uses TRBV7-9 and TRBJ2-1; no clear D gene. From germline, CDR1 is SEHNR and CDR2 FQNEAQ (reference sequence). Trimming took off 2 bases at V and 7 bases at J, with 9 bases between the two ends. The CDR3 covers 13 residues. CDR3 sequence (DNA): TGTGCCAGCAGCTTAACCCTAGGTAATGAGCAGTTCTTC. It specifies CASSLTLGNEQFF.

The genes are TRBV10-3 and TRBJ2-3, with TRBD2 matching 8 bases. CDR3 length equals 15 residues. CDR1 ENHRY and CDR2 SYGVKD come from the germline V gene. Trimming at V came to 6 bases and at J to 10 bases, leaving 15 bases not matched to a gene. This chain's CDR3 is CAISQSGGTSRAQYF. The CDR3 DNA reads as TGTGCCATCAGCCAAAGCGGGGGAACTTCACGCGCGCAGTATTTT.

This CDR3 reads CASRGLSLGYEQYF. In DNA, the CDR3 is TGTGCCAGCAGGGGACTCTCACTGGGCTACGAGCAGTACTTC. The chain carries TRBV27 and TRBJ2-5; D possibly corresponds to TRBD2 (6 bases). The closer fit of TRBJ2-7 to the DNA end suggests the J call may be wrong. The CDR3 totals 14 residues. In germline, CDR1 is MNHEY, CDR2 SMNVEV (reference sequence).

The rearrangement links TRBV5-1 to TRBJ1-1; D unclear. This CDR3 is 13 amino acids long. CDR1 and CDR2 from the germline V gene are SGHRS and YFSETQ. V was cut by 3 bases and J by 1 base, with 7 bases left in between. The CDR3 sequence is CASSYDGNTEAFF. In DNA form, the CDR3 reads TGCGCCAGCAGCTACGACGGGAACACTGAAGCTTTCTTT.

The V gene is TRBV28, the J gene TRBJ1-2; tentatively, D is TRBD1 (6 bases). The CDR3 runs to 15 residues. V was trimmed by 3 bases and J by 6 bases, leaving 17 bases between them. The germline V gene encodes CDR1 MDHEN and CDR2 SYDVKM. The CDR3, as DNA: TGTGCCAGCAGTTTCCCCCAGGGGTGGTTGAATGGCTACACCTTC. Residues: CASSFPQGWLNGYTF.

This chain connects TRBV2 to TRBJ1-6; D not resolved. Germline V gene sequence: CDR1 SNHLY, CDR2 FYNNEI. This CDR3 is built from 12 residues. Trimming shortened V by 3 bases and J by 7 bases, and 4 bases separated the two germline ends. The CDR3 is CASSDTNSPLHF. CDR3 DNA sequence: TGTGCCAGCAGTGACACCAATTCACCCCTCCACTTT.

This clone has only one observation. The chain recombines TRBV5-4 with TRBJ1-2; D remains unclear. V was trimmed by 0 bases and J by 8 bases, leaving 17 bases between them. Per germline, CDR1 SGHNT and CDR2 YYREEE (reference sequence). There are 15 residues in the CDR3. The CDR3 coding sequence is TGTGCCAGCAGCTTGGACATCGTCGTCCTTCAAGGCTACACCTTC. It yields the protein CASSLDIVVLQGYTF. Filled out from reference TRBV5-4 and TRBJ1-2, the complete variable domain reads ETGVTQSPTHLIKTRGQQVTLRCSSQSGHNTVSWYQQALGQGPQFIFQYYREEENGRGNFPPRFSGLQFPNYSSELNVNALELDDSALYLCASSLDIVVLQGYTFGSGTRLTVV.

The chain uses TRBV9 and TRBJ1-1, with a tentative D call TRBD1 (5 bases). Trimming pared 1 base from V and 1 base from J, leaving 11 bases between. Per germline, CDR1 SGDLS and CDR2 YYNGEE. The CDR3 consists of 15 residues. The CDR3 DNA sequence: TGTGCCAGCAGCGTATCGGGGCAGGGGAACACTGAAGCTTTCTTT. Translation gives CASSVSGQGNTEAFF.

This clone was counted between two and nine times. The CDR3 DNA reads TGTGCCAGCCCTGACCGGGACAGCCTTTCCACAGATACGCAGTATTTT. Residues: CASPDRDSLSTDTQYF. The chain has TRBV6-6 and TRBJ2-3, with 7 positions matching TRBD1. Trimming cost V 8 bases and J 2 bases; bases outside gene matches: 13. The V gene's germline CDR1 is MNHNY and CDR2 SVGAGI (reference sequence). There are 16 residues in the CDR3.

This clone appeared once. The V call is TRBV2, the J call TRBJ2-7; 9 nucleotides align to TRBD1. Germline CDR1 is SNHLY and CDR2 is FYNNEI. This CDR3 is 15 amino acids long. V lost 5 bases to trimming and J lost 4 bases; unmatched junction nucleotides: 9. The CDR3 DNA reads TGTGCCAGCAGTTTACCCGGACAGGGGAGGTACGAGCAGTACTTC. It specifies CASSLPGQGRYEQYF.